These T cell receptor beta chains were read from a single sample in a study of shared clonotypes between healthy human individuals. Measured with immunoSEQ multiplex PCR; TCRdb has only the in-frame clones, and not every one. The sample includes roughly 2 million clones, approximately 95% of them seen just once. Specimen: naive CD4+ T cells sorted from blood. The receptors were gathered from a man between 18 and 35 years old in good health. The CDR3 runs from the conserved cysteine through the conserved F or W. The D gene is left open where the match is weak. Size values are once, few and many counts, or a class for expanded clones, and some rows have none.

d_gene: -; abundance: -; v_gene: TRBV30; j_gene: TRBJ2-3; CDR3nt: TGTGCCTGGAGTATCGGGGGAGCTAGCACAGATACGCAGTATTTT; CDR3aa: CAWSIGGASTDTQYF
d_gene: -; abundance: -; v_gene: TRBV18; j_gene: TRBJ1-2; CDR3nt: TGTGCCAGCTCACCGGGCCCAGGGAAGAACTATGGCTACACCTTC; CDR3aa: CASSPGPGKNYGYTF
d_gene: -; abundance: once; v_gene: TRBV5-4; j_gene: TRBJ1-1; CDR3nt: TGTGCCAGCAGCTTACCAGGGAACACTGAAGCTTTCTTT; CDR3aa: CASSLPGNTEAFF
d_gene: -; abundance: -; v_gene: TRBV5-6; j_gene: TRBJ2-1; CDR3nt: TGTGCCAGCAGCCGCGACCTGGCCAATTCCCCTTCCTACAATGAGCAGTTCTTC; CDR3aa: CASSRDLANSPSYNEQFF
d_gene: -; abundance: -; v_gene: TRBV25-1; j_gene: TRBJ2-7; CDR3nt: TGTGCCAGCAGTTCCTTTGGGGGGCTGTCCTACGAGCAGTACTTC; CDR3aa: CASSSFGGLSYEQYF
d_gene: -; abundance: -; v_gene: TRBV4-1; j_gene: TRBJ1-3; CDR3nt: TGCGCCAGCAGCCATGGGCCCGGACGGGGAAACACCATATATTTT; CDR3aa: CASSHGPGRGNTIYF
d_gene: TRBD1; abundance: -; v_gene: TRBV5-1; j_gene: TRBJ2-7; CDR3nt: TGCGCCAGCAGCCGGACAGGGGAGTCCTCCTACGAGCAGTACTTC; CDR3aa: CASSRTGESSYEQYF
d_gene: -; abundance: -; v_gene: TRBV28; j_gene: TRBJ2-1; CDR3nt: TGTGCCAGCGGACGTCATGAGCAGTTCTTC; CDR3aa: CASGRHEQFF
d_gene: TRBD2; abundance: -; v_gene: TRBV2; j_gene: TRBJ2-3; CDR3nt: TGTGCCAGCAGAGGACTAGCGGGAGGGCTTACTAGCACAGATACGCAGTATTTT; CDR3aa: CASRGLAGGLTSTDTQYF
d_gene: -; abundance: -; v_gene: TRBV18; j_gene: TRBJ2-1; CDR3nt: TGTGCCAGCTCACCAACTAGCAGGGGTATCGGGCAGTTCTTC; CDR3aa: CASSPTSRGIGQFF
d_gene: TRBD2; abundance: once; v_gene: TRBV10-2; j_gene: TRBJ2-7; CDR3nt: TGCGCCAGCAGCGGGACTAGCCCCCTCGAGCAGTACTTC; CDR3aa: CASSGTSPLEQYF
d_gene: TRBD1; abundance: -; v_gene: TRBV5-4; j_gene: TRBJ2-7; CDR3nt: TGTGCCAGCTACAGACAGGGGTCCACCTACGAGCAGTACTTC; CDR3aa: CASYRQGSTYEQYF
d_gene: TRBD2; abundance: -; v_gene: TRBV18; j_gene: TRBJ2-7; CDR3nt: TGTGCCAGCTCACCACCGGGACTAGCGGGTTACGAGCAGTACTTC; CDR3aa: CASSPPGLAGYEQYF
d_gene: TRBD1; abundance: once; v_gene: TRBV5-1; j_gene: TRBJ1-4; CDR3nt: TGCGCCAGCAGCACGGGACAGACGCATAATGAAAAACTGTTTTTT; CDR3aa: CASSTGQTHNEKLFF
d_gene: TRBD1; abundance: -; v_gene: TRBV18; j_gene: TRBJ2-2; CDR3nt: TGTGCCAGCTCACCAAAGGGACAGGGTTCTGGCACCGGGGAGCTGTTTTTT; CDR3aa: CASSPKGQGSGTGELFF
d_gene: -; abundance: -; v_gene: TRBV19; j_gene: TRBJ2-5; CDR3nt: TGTGCCAGTAGTATGAGGGCGCCAGGGCAAGAGACCCAGTACTTC; CDR3aa: CASSMRAPGQETQYF
d_gene: -; abundance: -; v_gene: TRBV7-9; j_gene: TRBJ1-5; CDR3nt: TGTGCCAGCAGCCCGGGGGCCCCGCCCCAGCATTTT; CDR3aa: CASSPGAPPQHF
d_gene: -; abundance: -; v_gene: TRBV7-7; j_gene: TRBJ1-4; CDR3nt: TGTGCTAGCAGTACGGGGTATGGGGAAAAACTGTTTTTT; CDR3aa: CASSTGYGEKLFF
d_gene: TRBD1; abundance: -; v_gene: TRBV30; j_gene: TRBJ1-5; CDR3nt: TGTGCCTGGAGGGATACAGGGGAGGCACAGCCCCAGCATTTT; CDR3aa: CAWRDTGEAQPQHF
d_gene: TRBD1; abundance: -; v_gene: TRBV14; j_gene: TRBJ1-2; CDR3nt: TGTGCCAGCAGTCTCGACAGGGTTGGCTACACCTTC; CDR3aa: CASSLDRVGYTF
d_gene: -; abundance: -; v_gene: TRBV5-6; j_gene: TRBJ2-7; CDR3nt: TGTGCCAGCAGCTTGGTGGACAGTTCTCCCTACGAGCAGTACTTC; CDR3aa: CASSLVDSSPYEQYF
d_gene: TRBD1; abundance: -; v_gene: TRBV23-1; j_gene: TRBJ2-7; CDR3nt: TGCGCCAGCGGAATGGGACAGGGATGCTACGAGCAGTACTTC; CDR3aa: CASGMGQGCYEQYF
d_gene: -; abundance: few; v_gene: TRBV19; j_gene: TRBJ2-7; CDR3nt: TGTGCCAGTAGTATGGCAGACGGCGAGCAGTACTTC; CDR3aa: CASSMADGEQYF
d_gene: -; abundance: -; v_gene: TRBV30; j_gene: TRBJ1-5; CDR3nt: TGTGCCTGGAGTGGGCCGGCAGGGGAATCGGGTAGCAATCAGCCCCAGCATTTT; CDR3aa: CAWSGPAGESGSNQPQHF
d_gene: -; abundance: once; v_gene: TRBV6-1; j_gene: TRBJ2-7; CDR3nt: TGTGCCAGCAGTGAACAGCAGGGTACCTACGAGCAGTACTTC; CDR3aa: CASSEQQGTYEQYF
d_gene: -; abundance: -; v_gene: TRBV30; j_gene: TRBJ1-1; CDR3nt: TGTGCCTGGAACAGGGCACGGACGGCTTTCTTT; CDR3aa: CAWNRARTAFF
d_gene: -; abundance: -; v_gene: TRBV11-2; j_gene: TRBJ1-6; CDR3nt: TGTGCCAGCAGCCGAAACGCGGCGGAAAATTCACCCCTCCACTTT; CDR3aa: CASSRNAAENSPLHF
d_gene: TRBD1; abundance: few; v_gene: TRBV10-3; j_gene: TRBJ1-2; CDR3nt: TGTGCCATCAGTGACGACAGGGGCGCGGAGGGCTACACCTTC; CDR3aa: CAISDDRGAEGYTF
d_gene: -; abundance: -; v_gene: TRBV7-9; j_gene: TRBJ2-3; CDR3nt: TGTGCCAGCAGCTTAGAGGGTACGCAGTATTTT; CDR3aa: CASSLEGTQYF
d_gene: -; abundance: -; v_gene: TRBV5-4; j_gene: TRBJ2-7; CDR3nt: TGTGCCAGCAGCACACAAAACTCCTACGAGCAGTACTTC; CDR3aa: CASSTQNSYEQYF
d_gene: TRBD1; abundance: -; v_gene: TRBV5-1; j_gene: TRBJ2-1; CDR3nt: TGCGCCAGCAGATTCGACAGGGTTGGGAAGGCTCCTGCCGGTTGGGAAGGCTCCTACAATGAGCAGTTCTTC; CDR3aa: CASRFDRVGKAPAGWEGSYNEQFF
d_gene: TRBD1; abundance: -; v_gene: TRBV5-1; j_gene: TRBJ2-7; CDR3nt: TGCGCCAGCAGCTTGGGGGGGACAGATTTACCCTCCTACGAGCAGTACTTC; CDR3aa: CASSLGGTDLPSYEQYF
d_gene: TRBD1; abundance: -; v_gene: TRBV2; j_gene: TRBJ2-7; CDR3nt: TGTGCCAGCAGCCCGACAGGGGCCGCCTACGAGCAGTACTTC; CDR3aa: CASSPTGAAYEQYF
d_gene: -; abundance: once; v_gene: TRBV5-6; j_gene: TRBJ2-7; CDR3nt: TGTGCCAGCAGCTTGGGCAGCATTCCTTACGAGCAGTACTTC; CDR3aa: CASSLGSIPYEQYF
d_gene: -; abundance: -; v_gene: TRBV2; j_gene: TRBJ1-2; CDR3nt: TGTGCCAGCAGTTTGGACATTTTCTATGGCTACACCTTC; CDR3aa: CASSLDIFYGYTF
d_gene: -; abundance: -; v_gene: TRBV18; j_gene: TRBJ1-6; CDR3nt: TGTGCCAGCTCACCCTTTGGGTTCGGGTTATTTAATTCACCCCTCCACTTT; CDR3aa: CASSPFGFGLFNSPLHF
d_gene: -; abundance: -; v_gene: TRBV5-4; j_gene: TRBJ2-3; CDR3nt: TGTGCCAGCAGCTTGGAGGCAGATACGCAGTATTTT; CDR3aa: CASSLEADTQYF
d_gene: TRBD2; abundance: -; v_gene: TRBV15; j_gene: TRBJ2-7; CDR3nt: TGTGCCACCAGGACTAGCGGGAACTCCTACGAGCAGTACTTC; CDR3aa: CATRTSGNSYEQYF
d_gene: -; abundance: -; v_gene: TRBV5-1; j_gene: TRBJ1-2; CDR3nt: TGCGCCAGCAGCCTCAAAGGACAGCAGGGCTACACCTTC; CDR3aa: CASSLKGQQGYTF
d_gene: -; abundance: -; v_gene: TRBV25-1; j_gene: TRBJ2-7; CDR3nt: TGTGCCAGCTCCGACTACGGTTCCTACGAGCAGTACTTC; CDR3aa: CASSDYGSYEQYF
d_gene: -; abundance: -; v_gene: TRBV5-6; j_gene: TRBJ1-4; CDR3nt: TGTGCCAGCAGCTCAAAAGACGGATTTAATGAAAAACTGTTTTTT; CDR3aa: CASSSKDGFNEKLFF
d_gene: TRBD2; abundance: -; v_gene: TRBV2; j_gene: TRBJ2-1; CDR3nt: TGTGCCACCGGACTAGCCGTATACAATGAGCAGTTCTTC; CDR3aa: CATGLAVYNEQFF
d_gene: -; abundance: -; v_gene: TRBV30; j_gene: TRBJ2-7; CDR3nt: TGTGCCTGGAGAGGGGGGGGCTACGAGCAGTACTTC; CDR3aa: CAWRGGGYEQYF
d_gene: -; abundance: -; v_gene: TRBV28; j_gene: TRBJ1-6; CDR3nt: TGTGCCAGCAGCTTAGGGGGGGTAGGCTTTTCTTCACCCCTCCACTTT; CDR3aa: CASSLGGVGFSSPLHF
d_gene: -; abundance: -; v_gene: TRBV28; j_gene: TRBJ1-1; CDR3nt: TGTGCCACCACGGGGTTTAGTGAAGCTTTCTTT; CDR3aa: CATTGFSEAFF
d_gene: -; abundance: -; v_gene: TRBV6-5; j_gene: TRBJ2-7; CDR3nt: TGTGCCAGCAGCCTAGGACGGTTATACGAGCAGTACTTC; CDR3aa: CASSLGRLYEQYF
d_gene: -; abundance: -; v_gene: TRBV12-1; j_gene: TRBJ1-2; CDR3nt: TGTGCCAGCTCTAAGACAGAGGATGGCTACACCTTC; CDR3aa: CASSKTEDGYTF
d_gene: -; abundance: -; v_gene: TRBV5-4; j_gene: TRBJ2-5; CDR3nt: TGTGCCAGCAGCCACGTGTACTTC; CDR3aa: CASSHVYF
d_gene: TRBD2; abundance: -; v_gene: TRBV5-1; j_gene: TRBJ2-7; CDR3nt: TGCGCCAGCAGCTTGTTGGCTAGCGGTTCCCCTACGCAACAGTACTTC; CDR3aa: CASSLLASGSPTQQYF
d_gene: TRBD2; abundance: -; v_gene: TRBV4-2; j_gene: TRBJ2-3; CDR3nt: TGTGCCAGCAGCCAAAGCCGGACTAGCGGGGGGAACACAGATACGCAGTATTTT; CDR3aa: CASSQSRTSGGNTDTQYF
d_gene: -; abundance: -; v_gene: TRBV5-4; j_gene: TRBJ1-1; CDR3nt: TGTGCCAGCACCCAGATAAAGGACGCTGAAGCTTTCTTT; CDR3aa: CASTQIKDAEAFF
d_gene: TRBD1; abundance: -; v_gene: TRBV25-1; j_gene: TRBJ1-2; CDR3nt: TGTGCCAGCAGTGAATCGGGACAGAACTATGGCTACACCTTC; CDR3aa: CASSESGQNYGYTF
d_gene: -; abundance: -; v_gene: TRBV7-3; j_gene: TRBJ2-2; CDR3nt: TGTGCCAGCAGCCCATTTGGACAGAACACCGGGGAGCTGTTTTTT; CDR3aa: CASSPFGQNTGELFF
d_gene: TRBD1; abundance: -; v_gene: TRBV5-1; j_gene: TRBJ2-5; CDR3nt: TGCGCCAGCAGCTTGGGCCAGGACAGGGGGCAAGAGACCCAGTACTTC; CDR3aa: CASSLGQDRGQETQYF
d_gene: TRBD1; abundance: -; v_gene: TRBV9; j_gene: TRBJ1-5; CDR3nt: TGTGCCAGCAGCTCGGGGGCCGGACAGGCAGGCAATCAGCCCCAGCATTTT; CDR3aa: CASSSGAGQAGNQPQHF
d_gene: -; abundance: -; v_gene: TRBV21-1; j_gene: TRBJ1-6; CDR3nt: TGTGCCAGCAGCAAATGGGACAGTCCCTATAATTCACCCCTCCACTTT; CDR3aa: CASSKWDSPYNSPLHF
d_gene: -; abundance: once; v_gene: TRBV7-3; j_gene: TRBJ1-1; CDR3nt: TGTGCCAGCAGTTCAACCTGGACACTGAACACTGAAGCTTTCTTT; CDR3aa: CASSSTWTLNTEAFF
d_gene: -; abundance: -; v_gene: TRBV5-1; j_gene: TRBJ2-5; CDR3nt: TGCGCCAGCAGCTTGGTGGGGGGGCGGAAAGAGACCCAGTACTTC; CDR3aa: CASSLVGGRKETQYF
d_gene: -; abundance: -; v_gene: TRBV6-1; j_gene: TRBJ1-3; CDR3nt: TGTGCCAGCAGTGAAGGGTGGGCTTTGGCTGGAAACACCATATATTTT; CDR3aa: CASSEGWALAGNTIYF